Sequencing of this T cell receptor beta chain was carried out in a study of radiotherapy plus CTLA-4 blockade in lung cancer. The germline V and J ends were trimmed by 4 bases and 5 bases, with 15 bases remaining between them. CDR1 is SGHRS and CDR2 is YFSETQ in the germline V gene. This CDR3 spans 14 amino acids. The data were produced by immunoSEQ multiplex PCR, yet TCRdb's version contains in-frame clones alone and is incomplete. The table includes 40,000 to 50,000 clones, approximately 68% detected once. The V and J genes are TRBV5-1 and TRBJ2-5, with a tentative D call TRBD2 (5 bases). The material sequenced was peripheral blood, taken from a patient treated with radiotherapy plus ipilimumab. This sequence originates from a human donor with non-small cell lung cancer who had stable disease on radiotherapy plus ipilimumab. As DNA, the CDR3 is TGCGCCAGCAGCGTGGAAGGCCGAGGGGAGACCCAGTACTTC. Translated, it gives CASSVEGRGETQYF. Supplemented by reference TRBV5-1 and TRBJ2-5, the full variable domain reads KAGVTQTPRYLIKTRGQQVTLSCSPISGHRSVSWYQQTPGQGLQFLFEYFSETQRNKGNFPGRFSGRQFSNSRSEMNVSTLELGDSALYLCASSVEGRGETQYFGPGTRLLVL.